The rows below give T cell receptor beta chains drawn from one sample of a study of immune heterogeneity within non-small cell lung tumors. TCRdb redid the calling of the multiplex PCR reads with MiXCR, one entry per CDR3 protein. The sample holds some 2,800 distinct CDR3 sequences, 45% to 65% seen once. Sequenced: lung tumor tissue. The receptors were sampled from a man aged 55 to 70 with non-small cell lung cancer. Each CDR3 is given with its conserved first and last residue. D genes are given only for firm matches. The listing skips clone size in some rows; elsewhere it reads once, few, many or a size class.

clone_size: .
d_call: TRBD1
j_call: TRBJ2-7
v_call: TRBV7-2
cdr3_aa: CASSLATGQGASEQYF
cdr3_nt: TGTGCCAGCAGCTTAGCCACCGGACAGGGGGCATCCGAGCAGTACTTC

clone_size: .
d_call: .
j_call: TRBJ1-2
v_call: TRBV30
cdr3_aa: CAWSRANYGYTF
cdr3_nt: TGTGCCTGGAGTCGGGCTAACTATGGCTACACCTTC

clone_size: few
d_call: .
j_call: TRBJ1-1
v_call: TRBV19
cdr3_aa: CASSIQGNSPEAFF
cdr3_nt: TGTGCCAGTAGTATTCAGGGTAATTCCCCTGAAGCTTTCTTT

clone_size: .
d_call: .
j_call: TRBJ2-1
v_call: TRBV5-6
cdr3_aa: CASSLTPNEQFF
cdr3_nt: TGTGCCAGCAGCTTAACCCCCAATGAGCAGTTCTTC

clone_size: few
d_call: .
j_call: TRBJ1-4
v_call: TRBV9
cdr3_aa: CASSVAEEGRGLFF
cdr3_nt: TGTGCCAGCAGCGTAGCTGAAGAAGGCCGTGGACTGTTTTTT

clone_size: .
d_call: .
j_call: TRBJ2-3
v_call: TRBV18
cdr3_aa: CASSPDSDTQYF
cdr3_nt: TGTGCCAGCTCACCGGACTCAGATACGCAGTATTTT

clone_size: few
d_call: .
j_call: TRBJ1-3
v_call: TRBV19
cdr3_aa: CASSRYTVSGNTIYF
cdr3_nt: TGTGCCAGTAGTAGATACACAGTATCTGGAAACACCATATATTTT

clone_size: few
d_call: .
j_call: TRBJ2-1
v_call: TRBV27
cdr3_aa: CASSHRDPDNEQFF
cdr3_nt: TGTGCCAGCAGCCACCGGGACCCTGACAATGAGCAGTTCTTC

clone_size: .
d_call: .
j_call: TRBJ2-1
v_call: TRBV4-3
cdr3_aa: CASSQDGTLHNEQFF
cdr3_nt: TGCGCCAGCAGCCAAGACGGGACTCTCCACAATGAGCAGTTCTTC

clone_size: .
d_call: .
j_call: TRBJ1-1
v_call: TRBV10-3
cdr3_aa: CAIRKGWDTEAFF
cdr3_nt: TGTGCCATCAGGAAAGGGTGGGACACTGAAGCTTTCTTT

clone_size: .
d_call: .
j_call: TRBJ2-5
v_call: TRBV18
cdr3_aa: CASSPPGETQYF
cdr3_nt: TGTGCCAGCTCACCACCTGGGGAGACCCAGTACTTC

clone_size: .
d_call: .
j_call: TRBJ2-7
v_call: TRBV6-2/TRBV6-3
cdr3_aa: CASSDGGPSDEQYF
cdr3_nt: TGTGCCAGCAGTGACGGAGGACCTTCGGACGAGCAGTACTTC

clone_size: .
d_call: TRBD1
j_call: TRBJ1-2
v_call: TRBV10-3
cdr3_aa: CAISRDREGYGYTF
cdr3_nt: TGTGCCATCAGTAGGGACAGGGAGGGCTATGGCTACACCTTC

clone_size: few
d_call: TRBD2
j_call: TRBJ2-1
v_call: TRBV15
cdr3_aa: CATSRDRALRSGRANEQFF
cdr3_nt: TGTGCCACCAGCAGAGATAGAGCCCTAAGGAGCGGGAGGGCCAATGAGCAGTTCTTC

clone_size: large
d_call: .
j_call: TRBJ1-5
v_call: TRBV7-9
cdr3_aa: CASSLGNSNQPQHF
cdr3_nt: TGTGCCAGCAGCTTAGGCAATAGCAATCAGCCCCAGCATTTT

clone_size: .
d_call: .
j_call: TRBJ2-7
v_call: TRBV6-1
cdr3_aa: CASSEVPHLTGSSGEQYF
cdr3_nt: TGTGCCAGCAGTGAAGTACCCCATCTGACGGGTTCTTCTGGCGAGCAGTACTTC

clone_size: .
d_call: .
j_call: TRBJ2-2
v_call: TRBV12-3/TRBV12-4
cdr3_aa: CASSLARAIAGELFF
cdr3_nt: TGTGCCAGCAGTTTAGCCAGGGCTATCGCCGGGGAGCTGTTTTTT